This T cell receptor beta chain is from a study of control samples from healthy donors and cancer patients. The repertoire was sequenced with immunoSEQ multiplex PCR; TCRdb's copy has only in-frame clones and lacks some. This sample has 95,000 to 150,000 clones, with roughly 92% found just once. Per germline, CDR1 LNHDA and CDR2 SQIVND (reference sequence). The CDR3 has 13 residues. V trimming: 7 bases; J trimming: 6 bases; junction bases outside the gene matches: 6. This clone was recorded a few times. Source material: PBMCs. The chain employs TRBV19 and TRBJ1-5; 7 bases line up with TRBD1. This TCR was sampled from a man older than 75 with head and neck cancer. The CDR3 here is CASTRGGGQPQHF. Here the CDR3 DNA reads TGTGCCAGTACCAGGGGGGGAGGTCAGCCCCAGCATTTT.